This TCR beta chain was sequenced for a study of T cell responses to AZD1222 COVID-19 vaccine (dated by TCRdb to about 2021). General notes on the study: AZD1222 recipients whose second dose came at about 4 weeks and those whose second dose came at about 12 weeks were combined into one group, since spike-specific TCR depth and breadth did not differ between the two schedules. TCR sequencing was performed for about 240 trial participants, of whom approximately 200 were given two doses of AZD1222 and 26 were given two doses of MenACWY control vaccine. Trial participants were enrolled by age into subgroups of 18-55, 56-69 and 70-plus years, and around 140, 26 and 57 TCR-sequenced participants, respectively, were included in these subgroups. Overall study results and their limits: Conclusions about previously exposed vaccinees are limited because only 6 or 7 AZD1222 recipients were SARS-CoV-2 seropositive at baseline. The whole spike protein was spanned by vaccine-associated CD4 TCRs, and dominant responses were seen in regions 160-218 and 743-854. The 56-69-year group was small, and its depth increase did not reach significance, likely because of low power. After two AZD1222 doses, spike-specific TCR breadth and depth were significantly higher than at day 0 and than in MenACWY recipients. Because no samples from the day 14 peak response were available, repertoires could be characterized only after the peak T cell response. Nearly half of unique spike-specific TCRs reportedly recognized epitopes outside regions mutated in the B.1.351 and B.1.1.7 variants. Most participants were white British and females outnumbered males, and the authors suggested that clonal diversity may have been underestimated.

The CDR3 regions of human TCRbeta chains were analyzed by immunosequencing. The source study handled its data this way. Repertoire TCRs were checked for matches against a reference library of SARS-CoV-2-specific TCRs that had been generated using the MIRA antigen-specificity platform. Breadth was defined as the fraction of unique TCRs that were SARS-CoV-2-associated, and depth was defined as the fraction of total T cells that were SARS-CoV-2-associated. Each spike-specific TCR was assigned to its reactive spike region and to a CD4 or CD8 class using the MIRA data. Log10-transformed breadth and depth values were compared by one-way ANOVA with Sidak's multiple comparisons tests. The immuneACCESS repertoire file appears here via TCRdb, limited to in-frame rearrangements. These files lack a portion of the clones; in checked studies, under half of the deficit traces to unresolved V genes, and the cause of the others is not known. V and J calls and clone size are copied from that table; D and trimming were computed from the DNA. Within this sample are 95,000 to 130,000 clones, with about 92% of them counted one time only. Over 2.5% of the sample rests with the top ten.

As concerns this clone: Its binding antigen is unknown. The input lacks base qualities; no much larger clone sits a single base away.

Reading the label with the study, this specimen's time point is: baseline before first vaccination. The vaccinee samples were drawn from two UK trials, COV001 and COV002, one of which was a single-blind randomized controlled phase 2/3 trial testing AZD1222 (ChAdOx1 nCoV-19) in healthy adults. Trial participant PBMC samples were collected at day 0 and day 28 after the second dose for TCRbeta chain sequencing. Taken from cysteine to phenylalanine, the CDR3 has 12 residues. Kept here is only the CDR3 DNA, which spans 36 bases and is read in frame from base 1. CDR1 SGHVS and CDR2 FNYEAQ are derived from the germline V gene. V drops 3 bases and J drops 8 bases, leaving 5 bases in between.

The chain employs TRBV7-6 and TRBJ1-6; TRBD1 might be the D gene, on 5 matching bases. This clonotype was obtained from an adult in good health. Sequences were derived from peripheral blood, sampled on day 0 of AZD1222 vaccination. This receptor carries the CDR3 CASSFRDSPLHF. The DNA is as follows: TGTGCCAGCAGCTTCAGGGATTCACCCCTCCACTTT.